The 14 T cell receptor beta chains below come from one sample, sequenced in a study of shared clonotypes between healthy human individuals. The data were produced by immunoSEQ multiplex PCR, yet TCRdb's version contains in-frame clones alone and is incomplete. The sample records approximately 320,000 clones, around 72% being singletons. Sequenced material: memory CD4+ T cells sorted from blood. Subset reported: CD45RA-negative fraction. The origin of the receptors is a man under 40 in good health.

This clone came up a few times. The CDR3 nucleotides are TGCGCCAGCAGCTTTACGGGAGCTGCCGGGGAGCTGTTTTTT. Translating gives CASSFTGAAGELFF. The gene calls are TRBV5-1 and TRBJ2-2; D possibly corresponds to TRBD2 (6 bases). Deletions cut 2 bases from V and 6 bases from J, with 11 bases between. This CDR3 is 14 amino acids long. Germline V gene sequence: CDR1 SGHRS, CDR2 YFSETQ.

The chain combines TRBV5-1 with TRBJ2-1, with TRBD2 matching 10 bases. V lost 4 bases, J lost 2 bases, and 6 bases stayed unmatched. The CDR3 loop spans 16 amino acids. CDR1 is SGHRS and CDR2 is YFSETQ in the germline V gene. CDR3 nucleotide sequence: TGCGCCAGCAGCCCGCTAGCGGGAGCTACCTACAATGAGCAGTTCTTC. Translated, it gives CASSPLAGATYNEQFF.

The V and J genes are TRBV5-1 and TRBJ1-4, with D possibly being TRBD1 (5 bases). The germline V gene encodes CDR1 SGHRS and CDR2 YFSETQ. V lost 0 bases and J 8 bases, leaving 14 bases between the germline ends. This CDR3 region has 15 residues. Written as DNA, the CDR3 is TGCGCCAGCAGCTTGGCTCTGCAGGGTGAAGAAAAACTGTTTTTT. This codes for CASSLALQGEEKLFF.

The V gene is TRBV6-1, the J gene TRBJ2-7; the D gene is possibly TRBD2 (6 bases). The germline gives CDR1 MNHNS, CDR2 SASEGT. This CDR3 has 16 amino acids. The V end lost 1 base, the J end lost 0 bases, and 13 bases lay between the germline ends. The CDR3 loop is CASSEGLANLSYEQYF. The CDR3 DNA is TGTGCCAGCAGTGAAGGCCTAGCGAACCTCTCCTACGAGCAGTACTTC.

The rearrangement uses TRBV4-3 and TRBJ1-2, with a possible D match to TRBD1 (6 bases). The CDR3 extends over 14 amino acids. V was cut by 4 bases and J by 2 bases, with 11 bases left in between. CDR1 and CDR2 from the germline V gene are LGHNA and YSLEER. The CDR3 is CASSRGQSNYGYTF. The CDR3 DNA follows: TGCGCCAGCAGCCGAGGACAGAGCAACTATGGCTACACCTTC.

There are many counts of this clone. J is TRBJ2-1 and V is TRBV29-1; the D gene is possibly TRBD2 (6 bases). The CDR3 covers 15 residues. Deletions cut 3 bases from V and 9 bases from J, with 21 bases between. The germline V gene encodes CDR1 SQVTM and CDR2 ANQGSEA. The CDR3 DNA reads as TGCAGCGTTGACGCCGGGGGTGGGGCCGGCGGTGAGCAGTTCTTC. Encoded protein: CSVDAGGGAGGEQFF.

This clone occurred many times. CDR3 residues: CASSSQGALPGSDTQYF. The CDR3 coding sequence is TGTGCCAGCAGCTCCCAGGGGGCTTTGCCCGGTTCAGATACGCAGTATTTT. This rearrangement joins TRBV7-3 to TRBJ2-3, with 8 bases identical to TRBD1. CDR1 is SGHTA and CDR2 is FQGTGA in the germline V gene. This CDR3 spans 17 amino acids. The V gene end was trimmed by 4 bases and the J gene end by 4 bases; junction bases not matched to a gene: 13. Based on the CDR3 plus reference TRBV7-3 and TRBJ2-3, the full variable domain is GAGVSQTPSNKVTEKGKYVELRCDPISGHTALYWYRQSLGQGPEFLIYFQGTGAADDSGLPNDRFFAVRPEGSVSTLKIQRTERGDSAVYLCASSSQGALPGSDTQYFGPGTRLTVL.

The chain has TRBV5-4 and TRBJ2-3, with 10 bases that match TRBD2. Trimming took 3 bases from V and 2 from J; bases not matched to a gene: 6. The CDR3 contains 16 residues. Per germline, CDR1 SGHNT and CDR2 YYREEE (reference sequence). In DNA form, the CDR3 reads TGTGCCAGCAGCTCGCCGGGACTAGCGATCACAGATACGCAGTATTTT. Translated: CASSSPGLAITDTQYF.

The chain links TRBV30 to TRBJ2-2; tentatively, D is TRBD1 (5 bases). V was clipped by 2 bases and J by 6 bases, with 13 bases between them. The germline CDR1 and CDR2 sequences are GTSNPN and SVGIG (reference sequence). The CDR3 sequence is 14 residues long. DNA of the CDR3: TGTGCCTGGAGTAGTGGGGCGGTGGCCGGGGAGCTGTTTTTT. Protein sequence: CAWSSGAVAGELFF.

This clone occurred a few times. The DNA for the CDR3 is TGTGCCAGCTCACCACTGGCTAGCGGTAGCACAGATACGCAGTATTTT. Its protein is CASSPLASGSTDTQYF. This chain joins TRBV18 and TRBJ2-3, with 7 positions matching TRBD2. The V segment lost 1 base and the J segment 0 bases; nucleotides outside the gene matches: 4. Germline V gene sequence: CDR1 KGHSH, CDR2 LQKENI. The CDR3 totals 16 residues. Variable domain in full (rest from reference TRBV18 and TRBJ2-3): NAGVMQNPRHLVRRRGQEARLRCSPMKGHSHVYWYRQLPEEGLKFMVYLQKENIIDESGMPKERFSAEFPKEGPSILRIQQVVRGDSAAYFCASSPLASGSTDTQYFGPGTRLTVL.

A note on this clone: The sample contains more than one DNA sequence encoding this CDR3. The V and J genes are TRBV29-1 and TRBJ2-4; D is unclear. V was trimmed by 4 bases and J by 6 bases, leaving 4 bases between them. The CDR3 runs 10 residues. CDR1 is SQVTM and CDR2 is ANQGSEA in the germline V gene. CDR3 nucleotides: TGCAGCGTTGGCGGAAACATTCAGTACTTC. Translation gives CSVGGNIQYF.

This clone appeared once. Different DNA sequences within this sample yield the same CDR3. This chain uses TRBV28 with TRBJ2-5; 7 nucleotides agree with TRBD1. CDR3 length equals 14 residues. The germline V gene encodes CDR1 MDHEN and CDR2 SYDVKM. V lost 1 base, J lost 5 bases, and 4 bases stayed unmatched. CDR3: CASSLSGGGETQYF. CDR3 bases: TGTGCCAGCAGTTTATCAGGGGGTGGCGAGACCCAGTACTTC. Using reference TRBV28 and TRBJ2-5 for the parts outside the CDR3, the full variable domain is DVKVTQSSRYLVKRTGEKVFLECVQDMDHENMFWYRQDPGLGLRLIYFSYDVKMKEKGDIPEGYSVSREKKERFSLILESASTNQTSMYLCASSLSGGGETQYFGPGTRLLVL.

This rearrangement joins TRBV4-1 to TRBJ2-7; D ambiguous. The V gene's germline CDR1 is MGHRA and CDR2 YSYEKL. With 0 bases removed from V and 4 bases from J, the gap between germline ends came to 22 bases. This CDR3 has 18 residues. The CDR3 protein is CASSQEKGSRPEKYEQYF. The CDR3 DNA follows: TGCGCCAGCAGCCAAGAAAAAGGTTCACGCCCCGAGAAGTACGAGCAGTACTTC.

The chain carries TRBV9 and TRBJ2-3; D is possibly TRBD1 or TRBD2 (5 bases each). Germline V gives CDR1 SGDLS, CDR2 YYNGEE. CDR3 length: 14 amino acids. Trimming pared 2 bases from V and 0 bases from J, leaving 7 bases between. Here the CDR3 DNA reads TGTGCCAGCAGCGTTGGGGACAGCACAGATACGCAGTATTTT. Translation: CASSVGDSTDTQYF.